Sequencing of this T cell receptor beta chain was carried out in a study of T cells in localized non-small cell lung cancer. The CDR3 is 14 amino acids. V lost 8 bases and J 4 bases, leaving 14 bases between the germline ends. The germline gives CDR1 SGHTA, CDR2 FQGNSA. Assay: immunoSEQ multiplex PCR; the TCRdb copy retains only in-frame clones and omits some. Of roughly 40,000 clones in the sample, under 90% were seen once. The source material was peripheral blood mononuclear cells, sampled before any cancer treatment. This TCR was sampled from a male donor at least 60 years old with stage II lung adenocarcinoma. The rearrangement joins TRBV7-2 to TRBJ2-2, with a possible D match to TRBD2 (6 bases). The CDR3 region has the DNA TGTGCCAGCCGGGAGAGGGCTTTCACCGGGGAGCTGTTTTTT. Residues: CASRERAFTGELFF.